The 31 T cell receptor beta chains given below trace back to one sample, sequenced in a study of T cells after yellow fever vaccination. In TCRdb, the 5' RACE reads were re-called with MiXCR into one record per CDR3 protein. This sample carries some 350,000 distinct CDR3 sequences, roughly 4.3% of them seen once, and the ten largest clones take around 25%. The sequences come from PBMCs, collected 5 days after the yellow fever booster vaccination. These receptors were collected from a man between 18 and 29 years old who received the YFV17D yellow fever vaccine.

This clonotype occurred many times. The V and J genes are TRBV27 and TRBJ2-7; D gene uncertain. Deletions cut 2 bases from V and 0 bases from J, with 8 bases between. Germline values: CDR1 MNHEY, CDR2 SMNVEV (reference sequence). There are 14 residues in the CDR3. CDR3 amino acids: CASSLRRSSYEQYF. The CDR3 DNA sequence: TGTGCCAGCAGTTTAAGACGGTCCTCCTACGAGCAGTACTTC.

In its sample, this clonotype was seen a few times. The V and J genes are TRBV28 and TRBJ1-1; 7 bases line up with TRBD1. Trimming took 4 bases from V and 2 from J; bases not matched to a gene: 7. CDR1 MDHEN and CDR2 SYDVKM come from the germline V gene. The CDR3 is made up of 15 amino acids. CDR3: CASSSEGARNTEAFF. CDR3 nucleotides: TGTGCCAGCAGTTCCGAGGGGGCGCGTAACACTGAAGCTTTCTTT.

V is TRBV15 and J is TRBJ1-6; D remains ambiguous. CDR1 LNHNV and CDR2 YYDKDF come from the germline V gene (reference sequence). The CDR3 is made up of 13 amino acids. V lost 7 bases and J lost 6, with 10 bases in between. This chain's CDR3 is CATNPDRNSPLHF. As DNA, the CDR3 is TGTGCCACCAACCCCGATCGTAATTCACCCCTCCACTTT.

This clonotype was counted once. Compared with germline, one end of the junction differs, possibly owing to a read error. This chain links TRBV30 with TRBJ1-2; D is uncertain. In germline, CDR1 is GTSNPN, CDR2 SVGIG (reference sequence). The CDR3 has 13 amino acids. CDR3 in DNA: TGTGCCTGGAGTGTAGGCGGACTCTATGTCTACACCTTC. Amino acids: CAWSVGGLYVYTF.

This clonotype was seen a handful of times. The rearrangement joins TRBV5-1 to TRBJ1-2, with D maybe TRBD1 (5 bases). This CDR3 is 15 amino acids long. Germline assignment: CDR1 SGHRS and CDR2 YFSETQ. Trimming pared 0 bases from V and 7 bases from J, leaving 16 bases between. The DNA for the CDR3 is TGCGCCAGCAGCTTGGCCATAGGGACCTACACTGGCTACACCTTC. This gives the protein CASSLAIGTYTGYTF.

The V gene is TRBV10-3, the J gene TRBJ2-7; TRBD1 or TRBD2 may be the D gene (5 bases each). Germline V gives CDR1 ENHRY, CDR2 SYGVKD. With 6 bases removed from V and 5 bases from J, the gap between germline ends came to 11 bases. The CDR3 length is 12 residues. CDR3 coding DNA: TGTGCCATCAGCGGGGCTCGGGACGAGCAGTACTTC. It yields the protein CAISGARDEQYF.

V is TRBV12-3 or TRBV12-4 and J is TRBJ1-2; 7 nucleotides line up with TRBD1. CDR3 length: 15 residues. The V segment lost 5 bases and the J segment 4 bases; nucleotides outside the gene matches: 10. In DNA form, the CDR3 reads TGTGCCAGCAGTCCCTCGACAGGGCGTTCCTATGGCTACACCTTC. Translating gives CASSPSTGRSYGYTF.

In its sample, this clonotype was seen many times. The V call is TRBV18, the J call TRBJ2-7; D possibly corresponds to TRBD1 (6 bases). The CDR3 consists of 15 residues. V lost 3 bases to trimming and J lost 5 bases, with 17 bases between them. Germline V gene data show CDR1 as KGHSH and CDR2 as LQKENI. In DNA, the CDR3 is TGTGCCAGCTCACCGGGGGCCAGCACCACCCACGAGCAGTACTTC. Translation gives CASSPGASTTHEQYF.

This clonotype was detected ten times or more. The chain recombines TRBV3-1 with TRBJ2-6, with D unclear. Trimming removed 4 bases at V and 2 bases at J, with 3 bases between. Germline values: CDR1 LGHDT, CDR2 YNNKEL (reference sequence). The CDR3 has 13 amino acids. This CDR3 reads CASSRTGANVLTF. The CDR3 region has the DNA TGTGCCAGCAGCCGGACTGGGGCCAACGTCCTGACTTTC.

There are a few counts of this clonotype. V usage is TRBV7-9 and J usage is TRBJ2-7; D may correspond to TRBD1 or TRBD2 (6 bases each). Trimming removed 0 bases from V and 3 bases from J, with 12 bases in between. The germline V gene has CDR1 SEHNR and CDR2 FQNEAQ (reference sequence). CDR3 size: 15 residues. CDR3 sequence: CASSLADKGGYEQYF. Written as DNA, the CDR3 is TGTGCCAGCAGCTTAGCCGATAAGGGGGGCTACGAGCAGTACTTC.

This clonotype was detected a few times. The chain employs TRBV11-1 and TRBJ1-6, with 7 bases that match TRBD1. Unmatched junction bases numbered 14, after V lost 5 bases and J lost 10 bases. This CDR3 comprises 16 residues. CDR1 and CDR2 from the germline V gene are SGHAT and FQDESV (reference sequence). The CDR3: CASSPWTGTLGSPLHF. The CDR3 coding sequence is TGTGCCAGCAGCCCGTGGACAGGCACGCTTGGCTCACCCCTCCACTTT.

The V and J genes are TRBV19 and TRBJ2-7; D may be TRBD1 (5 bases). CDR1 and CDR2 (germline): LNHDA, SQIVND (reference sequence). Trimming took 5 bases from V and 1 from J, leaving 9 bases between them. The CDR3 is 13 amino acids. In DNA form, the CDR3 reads TGTGCCAGTAGTGGCAGGGCGTCCTACGAGCAGTACTTC. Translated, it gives CASSGRASYEQYF.

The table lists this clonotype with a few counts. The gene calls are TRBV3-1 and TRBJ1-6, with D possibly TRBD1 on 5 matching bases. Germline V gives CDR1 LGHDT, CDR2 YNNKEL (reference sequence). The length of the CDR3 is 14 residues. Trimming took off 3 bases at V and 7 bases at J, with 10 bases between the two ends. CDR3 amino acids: CASSHLTGNSPLHF. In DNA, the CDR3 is TGTGCCAGCAGCCACCTCACAGGAAATTCACCCCTCCACTTT.

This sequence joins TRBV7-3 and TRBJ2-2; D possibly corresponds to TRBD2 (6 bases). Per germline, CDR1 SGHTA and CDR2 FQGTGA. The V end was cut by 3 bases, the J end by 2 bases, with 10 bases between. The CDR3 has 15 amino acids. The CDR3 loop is CASSFMGGNTGELFF. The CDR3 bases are TGTGCCAGCAGCTTCATGGGGGGAAACACCGGGGAGCTGTTTTTT.

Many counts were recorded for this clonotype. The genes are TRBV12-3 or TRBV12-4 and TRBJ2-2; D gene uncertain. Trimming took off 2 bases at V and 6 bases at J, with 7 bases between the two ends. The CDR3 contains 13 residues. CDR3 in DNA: TGTGCCAGCAGTTTAAGCCGGGCCGGGGAGCTGTTTTTT. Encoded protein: CASSLSRAGELFF.

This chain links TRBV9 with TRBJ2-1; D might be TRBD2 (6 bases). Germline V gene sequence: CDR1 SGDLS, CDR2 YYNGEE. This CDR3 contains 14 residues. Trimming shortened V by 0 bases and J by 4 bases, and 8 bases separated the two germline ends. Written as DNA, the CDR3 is TGTGCCAGCAGCGTAGCGGCGGGATACAATGAGCAGTTCTTC. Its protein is CASSVAAGYNEQFF.

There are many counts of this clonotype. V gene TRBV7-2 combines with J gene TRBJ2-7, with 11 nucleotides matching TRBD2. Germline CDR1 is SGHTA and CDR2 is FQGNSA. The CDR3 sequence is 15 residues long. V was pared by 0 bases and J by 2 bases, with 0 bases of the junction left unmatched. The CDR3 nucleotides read TGTGCCAGCAGCTTAGCTAGCGGGGGGGCCTACGAGCAGTACGTC. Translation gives CASSLASGGAYEQYV.

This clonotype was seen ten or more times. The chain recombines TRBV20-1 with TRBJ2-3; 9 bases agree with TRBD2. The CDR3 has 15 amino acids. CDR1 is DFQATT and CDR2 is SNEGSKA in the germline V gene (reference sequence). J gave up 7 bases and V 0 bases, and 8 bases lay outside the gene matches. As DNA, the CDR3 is TGCAGTGCTAGAGATACGCGGGGGGGTACATATACGCAGTATTTT. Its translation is CSARDTRGGTYTQYF.

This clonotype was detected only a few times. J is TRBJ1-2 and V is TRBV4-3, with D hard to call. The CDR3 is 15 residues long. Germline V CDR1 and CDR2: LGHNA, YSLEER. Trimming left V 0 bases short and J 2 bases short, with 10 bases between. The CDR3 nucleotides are TGCGCCAGCAGCCAAGACGGGGTTGGCAACTATGGCTACACCTTC. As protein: CASSQDGVGNYGYTF.

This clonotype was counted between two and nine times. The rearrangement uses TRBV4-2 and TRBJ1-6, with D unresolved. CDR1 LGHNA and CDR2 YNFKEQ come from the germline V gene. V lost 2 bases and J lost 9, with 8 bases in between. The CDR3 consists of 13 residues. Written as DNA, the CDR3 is TGTGCCAGCAGCCAACTTCACAGTTCACCCCTCCACTTT. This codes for CASSQLHSSPLHF.

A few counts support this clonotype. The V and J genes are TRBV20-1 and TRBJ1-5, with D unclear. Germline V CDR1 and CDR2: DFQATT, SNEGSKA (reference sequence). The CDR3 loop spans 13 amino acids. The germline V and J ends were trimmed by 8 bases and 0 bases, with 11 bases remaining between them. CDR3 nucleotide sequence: TGCAGTCCGACGGATTATAGCAATCAGCCCCAGCATTTT. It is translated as CSPTDYSNQPQHF.

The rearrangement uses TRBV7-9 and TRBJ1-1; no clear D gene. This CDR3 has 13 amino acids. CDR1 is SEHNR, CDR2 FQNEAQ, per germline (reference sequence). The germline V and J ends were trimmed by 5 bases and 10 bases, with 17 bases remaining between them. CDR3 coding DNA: TGTGCCAGCAGCCAGAGTACCCCTTTCGGAGCTTTCTTT. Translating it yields CASSQSTPFGAFF. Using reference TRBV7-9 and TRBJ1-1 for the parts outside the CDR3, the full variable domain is DTGVSQNPRHKITKRGQNVTFRCDPISEHNRLYWYRQTLGQGPEFLTYFQNEAQLEKSRLLSDRFSAERPKGSFSTLEIQRTEQGDSAMYLCASSQSTPFGAFFGQGTRLTVV.

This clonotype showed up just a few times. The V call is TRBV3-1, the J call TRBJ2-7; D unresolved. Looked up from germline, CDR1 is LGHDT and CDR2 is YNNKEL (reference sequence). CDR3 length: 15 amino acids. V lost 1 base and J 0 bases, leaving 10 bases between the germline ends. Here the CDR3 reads CASSQGRGPSYEQYF. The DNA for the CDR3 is TGTGCCAGCAGCCAAGGGCGAGGACCCTCCTACGAGCAGTACTTC.

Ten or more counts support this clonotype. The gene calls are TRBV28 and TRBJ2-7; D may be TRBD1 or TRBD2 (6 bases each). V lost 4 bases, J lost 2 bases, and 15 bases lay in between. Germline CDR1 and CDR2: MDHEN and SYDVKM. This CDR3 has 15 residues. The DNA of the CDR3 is TGTGCCAGCAGTTCCTCCTGGGGGGCCGCCTACGAGCAGTACTTC. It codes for CASSSSWGAAYEQYF.

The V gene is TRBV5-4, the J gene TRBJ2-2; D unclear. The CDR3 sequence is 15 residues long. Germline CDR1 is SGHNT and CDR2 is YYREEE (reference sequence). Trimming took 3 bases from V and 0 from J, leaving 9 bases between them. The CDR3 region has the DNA TGTGCCAGCAGCTCATTGGAGTCGAACACCGGGGAGCTGTTTTTT. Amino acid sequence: CASSSLESNTGELFF.

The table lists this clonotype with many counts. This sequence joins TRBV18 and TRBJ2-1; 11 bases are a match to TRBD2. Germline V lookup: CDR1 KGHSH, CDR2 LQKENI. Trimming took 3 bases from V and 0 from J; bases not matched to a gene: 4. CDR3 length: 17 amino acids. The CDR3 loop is CASSPSSGGSSYNEQFF. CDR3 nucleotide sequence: TGTGCCAGCTCACCGTCTAGCGGGGGGTCCTCCTACAATGAGCAGTTCTTC.

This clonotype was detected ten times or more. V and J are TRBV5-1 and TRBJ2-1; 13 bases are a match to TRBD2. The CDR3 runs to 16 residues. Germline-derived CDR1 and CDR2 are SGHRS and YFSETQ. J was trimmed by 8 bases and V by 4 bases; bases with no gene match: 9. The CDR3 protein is CASSPPTSGGADEQFF. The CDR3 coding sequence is TGCGCCAGCAGCCCTCCAACTAGCGGGGGGGCGGATGAGCAGTTCTTC.

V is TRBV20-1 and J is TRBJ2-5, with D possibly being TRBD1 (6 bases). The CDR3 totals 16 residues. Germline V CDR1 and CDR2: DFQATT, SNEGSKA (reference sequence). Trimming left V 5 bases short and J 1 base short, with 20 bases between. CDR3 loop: CSAQRTASTIQETQYF. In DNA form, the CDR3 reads TGCAGTGCTCAACGGACAGCGTCTACGATCCAAGAGACCCAGTACTTC.

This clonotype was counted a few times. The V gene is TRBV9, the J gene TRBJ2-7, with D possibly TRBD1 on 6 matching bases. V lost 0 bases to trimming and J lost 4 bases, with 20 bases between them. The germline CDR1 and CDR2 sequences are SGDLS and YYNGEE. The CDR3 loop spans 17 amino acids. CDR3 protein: CASSVGPRTGLGYEQYF. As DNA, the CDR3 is TGTGCCAGCAGCGTAGGTCCTCGAACAGGGTTGGGGTACGAGCAGTACTTC. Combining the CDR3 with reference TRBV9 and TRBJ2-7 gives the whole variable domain DSGVTQTPKHLITATGQRVTLRCSPRSGDLSVYWYQQSLDQGLQFLIQYYNGEERAKGNILERFSAQQFPDLHSELNLSSLELGDSALYFCASSVGPRTGLGYEQYFGPGTRLTVT.

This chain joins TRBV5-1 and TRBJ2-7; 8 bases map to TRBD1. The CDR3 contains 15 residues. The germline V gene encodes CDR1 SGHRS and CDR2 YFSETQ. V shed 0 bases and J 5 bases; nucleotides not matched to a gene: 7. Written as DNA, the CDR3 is TGCGCCAGCAGCTTGGGGGACAGGCACCCGGACGAGCAGTACTTC. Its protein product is CASSLGDRHPDEQYF.

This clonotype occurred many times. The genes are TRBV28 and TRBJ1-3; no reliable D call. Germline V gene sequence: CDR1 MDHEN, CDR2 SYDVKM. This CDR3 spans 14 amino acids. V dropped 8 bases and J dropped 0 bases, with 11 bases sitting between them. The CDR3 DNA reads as TGTGCCAGCCTTGGAGCCAACTCTGGAAACACCATATATTTT. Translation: CASLGANSGNTIYF.